A single sample gave rise to the 26 T cell receptor beta chains below, sequenced in a study of a mutant IDH1 vaccine in newly diagnosed glioma. Time point in this sample: baseline, week 1 (first vaccination visit). Indicated treatment: pre-vaccination baseline after standard-of-care therapy. Profiling relied on immunoSEQ multiplex PCR, and the TCRdb table lists in-frame clones only, not all of them. The data contain 65,000 to 70,000 clones, about four fifths of them seen just once; the ten biggest clones take up around 4.5%. The source material was peripheral blood mononuclear cells (PBMCs), sampled from a glioma patient treated with radiotherapy, temozolomide or both. The receptors stem from a young woman with glioma. Some clones in this sample may be carry-over from other donors' samples.

This chain uses TRBV6-4 with TRBJ2-3; no clear D gene. From germline, CDR1 is MRHNA and CDR2 SNTAGT. V dropped 7 bases and J dropped 2 bases, with 19 bases sitting between them. The CDR3 covers 16 residues. The CDR3 nucleotides read TGTGCCAGCACCCCAAATGGGTCGCCTTCCACAGATACGCAGTATTTT. Translated: CASTPNGSPSTDTQYF.

CDR3 sequence reads: CASRSSAGDSDEQFF. The CDR3 nucleotides read TGTGCCAGCAGATCCTCGGCGGGAGACTCCGATGAGCAGTTCTTC. The chain is built from TRBV6-1 and TRBJ2-1; 7 nucleotides align to TRBD2. Germline CDR1 is MNHNS and CDR2 is SASEGT. V shed 6 bases, J shed 8 bases, and the junction held 13 bases outside the gene matches. The CDR3 is made up of 15 amino acids.

The J gene is TRBJ2-7, the V gene TRBV29-1; no firm D call. Germline V lookup: CDR1 SQVTM, CDR2 ANQGSEA. V shed 4 bases and J shed 0 bases, with 7 bases lying between them. The CDR3 runs 12 residues. CDR3 DNA: TGCAGCGTTGTGGTCTCCTCCTACGAGCAGTACTTC. It yields the protein CSVVVSSYEQYF.

There are a few counts of this clone. The chain joins TRBV2 to TRBJ1-5; D gene uncertain. Trimming took off 6 bases at V and 2 bases at J, with 11 bases between the two ends. The CDR3 has 14 amino acids. CDR1 and CDR2 (germline): SNHLY, FYNNEI. This CDR3 is CASRVDAGNQPQHF. The DNA for the CDR3 is TGTGCCAGCAGGGTAGACGCTGGCAATCAGCCCCAGCATTTT.

This chain joins TRBV19 and TRBJ2-3; D may match TRBD1 or TRBD2 (7 bases each). Germline CDR1 LNHDA, CDR2 SQIVND (reference sequence). V lost 7 bases and J 7 bases, leaving 21 bases between the germline ends. The CDR3 contains 15 residues. CDR3 bases: TGTGCCAGTACCCAGGGGGGGTCGCAATTCAATACGCAGTATTTT. Its translation: CASTQGGSQFNTQYF.

The chain combines TRBV30 with TRBJ1-1; D call uncertain. V lost 3 bases and J 1 base, leaving 21 bases between the germline ends. There are 17 residues in the CDR3. Germline V lookup: CDR1 GTSNPN, CDR2 SVGIG (reference sequence). CDR3 bases: TGTGCCTGGAGGGGAACCCGGACTTTTTGGGGGAACACTGAAGCTTTCTTT. Its protein is CAWRGTRTFWGNTEAFF.

V usage is TRBV7-8 and J usage is TRBJ1-2; D call uncertain. This CDR3 comprises 12 residues. Germline CDR1 reads SGHVS; CDR2 reads FQNEAQ. The V end lost 3 bases, the J end lost 4 bases, and 6 bases lay between the germline ends. CDR3 sequence reads: CASSLGFYGYTF. The CDR3 bases are TGTGCCAGCAGCTTGGGTTTCTATGGCTACACCTTC. The variable domain in full, completed from reference TRBV7-8 and TRBJ1-2, reads GAGVSQSPRYKVAKRGQDVALRCDPISGHVSLFWYQQALGQGPEFLTYFQNEAQLDKSGLPSDRFFAERPEGSVSTLKIQRTQQEDSAVYLCASSLGFYGYTFGSGTRLTVV.

V usage is TRBV5-1 and J usage is TRBJ1-1, with TRBD1 as a possible D gene (6 bases). Germline CDR1 SGHRS, CDR2 YFSETQ. This CDR3 contains 13 residues. The V end was cut by 4 bases, the J end by 6 bases, with 13 bases between. The DNA for the CDR3 is TGCGCCAGCAGCGAACAGGGATGGGCTGAAGCTTTCTTT. It yields the protein CASSEQGWAEAFF.

This chain links TRBV13 with TRBJ1-4; 8 nucleotides agree with TRBD1. The V gene's germline CDR1 is PRHDT and CDR2 FYEKMQ (reference sequence). This CDR3 spans 15 amino acids. V was clipped by 4 bases and J by 6 bases; unmatched bases: 7. CDR3 sequence: CASSSQGTGDEKLFF. CDR3 bases: TGTGCCAGCAGCTCCCAAGGGACAGGAGATGAAAAACTGTTTTTT.

The chain employs TRBV27 and TRBJ1-1; D is perhaps TRBD1 (5 bases). The germline V and J ends were trimmed by 3 bases and 7 bases, with 9 bases remaining between them. Germline V gives CDR1 MNHEY, CDR2 SMNVEV (reference sequence). The length of the CDR3 is 12 residues. CDR3 amino acids: CASSLGGVEAFF. DNA for the CDR3: TGTGCCAGCAGTTTGGGGGGGGTTGAAGCTTTCTTT.

This clone has only a few counts. CDR3 nucleotide sequence: TGTGCCAGCAGTGACTCGATAGGGCACGGAACGCAGTATTTT. Amino acid sequence: CASSDSIGHGTQYF. The V and J genes are TRBV6-4 and TRBJ2-3; D not certain. The ends were cut back, 0 bases at V and 9 bases at J, with 13 bases in the middle. The V gene's germline CDR1 is MRHNA and CDR2 SNTAGT. This CDR3 has 14 residues.

The chain is built from TRBV5-1 and TRBJ2-7; a possible D gene is TRBD1 (6 bases). The CDR3 consists of 14 residues. Germline V gene lookup returns CDR1 SGHRS and CDR2 YFSETQ. Trimming pared 3 bases from V and 3 bases from J, leaving 13 bases between. The CDR3 region has the DNA TGCGCCAGCAGCTCAGCTGGGGGCGGCTACGAGCAGTACTTC. Translation: CASSSAGGGYEQYF.

The J gene is TRBJ2-1, the V gene TRBV29-1; a possible D gene is TRBD1 (5 bases). The V end was cut by 6 bases, the J end by 8 bases, with 14 bases between. The CDR3 extends over 12 amino acids. In germline, CDR1 is SQVTM, CDR2 ANQGSEA. CDR3 protein: CSVTDVLDEQFF. CDR3 sequence (DNA): TGCAGCGTGACAGACGTTTTGGATGAGCAGTTCTTC.

This chain connects TRBV4-2 to TRBJ2-7; a possible D gene is TRBD2 (5 bases). CDR1 LGHNA and CDR2 YNFKEQ come from the germline V gene. This CDR3 has 17 residues. Trimming cost V 4 bases and J 0 bases, with 19 bases left between them. CDR3 nucleotides: TGTGCCAGCAGCCCTAGCATTTTGGAGGAAAACTCCTACGAGCAGTACTTC. It specifies CASSPSILEENSYEQYF.

The J gene is TRBJ2-4, the V gene TRBV5-1; 12 bases are a match to TRBD2. Germline-derived CDR1 and CDR2 are SGHRS and YFSETQ. The CDR3 loop spans 20 amino acids. V was clipped by 4 bases and J by 1 base; unmatched bases: 15. CDR3 DNA sequence: TGCGCCAGCAGCAGCAATCCTAGCGGGGGGGCCGGAGTGGCCAAAAACATTCAGTACTTC. Translation: CASSSNPSGGAGVAKNIQYF.

V usage is TRBV18 and J usage is TRBJ1-2; the D gene is possibly TRBD1 (5 bases). This CDR3 is 14 amino acids long. Germline V gene data show CDR1 as KGHSH and CDR2 as LQKENI. V lost 6 bases, J lost 6 bases, and 17 bases lay in between. CDR3: CASSGRTRQDGYTF. The CDR3 bases are TGTGCCAGCTCTGGACGGACACGGCAGGATGGCTACACCTTC.

This chain uses TRBV5-4 with TRBJ1-2; the match to TRBD1 covers 7 bases. The CDR3 spans 14 residues. V lost 4 bases, J lost 4 bases, and 7 bases stayed unmatched. CDR1 is SGHNT, CDR2 YYREEE, per germline (reference sequence). CDR3 bases: TGTGCCAGCAGCGCCGAGACAGGGCTCTATGGCTACACCTTC. Its protein is CASSAETGLYGYTF.

V is TRBV28 and J is TRBJ1-5; TRBD1 matches 8 bases. CDR3 length: 13 amino acids. Unmatched junction bases numbered 6, after V lost 7 bases and J lost 7 bases. Germline lookup yields CDR1 MDHEN and CDR2 SYDVKM. The CDR3 bases are TGTGCCAGCAAAGCAGGGGGCCGGCAGCCCCAGCATTTT. It codes for CASKAGGRQPQHF.

In DNA, the CDR3 is TGTGCCAGCAGCCCTCTGGCCTGGGGTGCCTCTGGAAACACCATATATTTT. It encodes CASSPLAWGASGNTIYF. The chain links TRBV7-2 to TRBJ1-3; no clear D gene. Between the trimmed V and J ends, which lost 5 bases and 0 bases, there was a span of 17 bases. CDR3 size: 17 residues. The germline V gene encodes CDR1 SGHTA and CDR2 FQGNSA.

This clone was detected once. This rearrangement joins TRBV7-2 to TRBJ1-1; 7 bases line up with TRBD1. Trimming cost V 3 bases and J 10 bases; bases outside gene matches: 5. CDR1 and CDR2 (germline): SGHTA, FQGNSA. The CDR3 is 12 residues long. The CDR3 DNA sequence: TGTGCCAGCAGCTTTGGACAGGATCGAGCTTTCTTT. Residues: CASSFGQDRAFF.

J is TRBJ1-4 and V is TRBV5-6, with 10 positions matching TRBD1. Unmatched junction bases numbered 3, after V lost 1 base and J lost 9 bases. The CDR3 runs to 14 residues. CDR1 SGHDT and CDR2 YYEEEE come from the germline V gene. CDR3 loop: CASSLPGQGQKLFF. Written as DNA, the CDR3 is TGTGCCAGCAGCTTGCCGGGACAGGGGCAAAAACTGTTTTTT.

The chain links TRBV6-6 to TRBJ2-7; D is uncertain. V gave up 0 bases and J gave up 6 bases, with 6 bases separating them. This CDR3 spans 12 amino acids. Germline CDR1 and CDR2: MNHNY and SVGAGI (reference sequence). CDR3 in amino acids: CASSYSAREQYF. The CDR3 nucleotides are TGTGCCAGCAGTTACTCGGCACGCGAGCAGTACTTC.

This clone was recorded only once. The rearrangement uses TRBV5-4 and TRBJ2-1, with 7 bases lining up with TRBD2. The CDR3 loop spans 15 amino acids. V shed 4 bases and J 9 bases; nucleotides not matched to a gene: 13. Germline CDR1 is SGHNT and CDR2 is YYREEE (reference sequence). The chain's CDR3 is CASSRRTSMSGEQFF. The CDR3 nucleotides read TGTGCCAGCAGCCGCCGGACTAGTATGAGTGGTGAGCAGTTCTTC.

CDR3 nucleotides: TGTGCCACCAGCAGAGCTGTCGGGAGGGGGATCAATGAGCAGTTCTTC. As protein: CATSRAVGRGINEQFF. The chain carries TRBV15 and TRBJ2-1; TRBD2 aligns across 8 bases. CDR1 and CDR2 from the germline V gene are LNHNV and YYDKDF (reference sequence). Trimming removed 1 base from V and 6 bases from J; junction bases left unmatched: 8. The CDR3 runs 16 residues.

The genes are TRBV21-1 and TRBJ1-5. TRBV21-1 is shown as a pseudogene. The CDR3 consists of 14 residues. CDR3 DNA sequence: TGTGCCAGCAGCAAAGCGCGGCCGAGTTTGGCCCAGCATTTT. Its protein product is CASSKARPSLAQHF.

Only a few counts were recorded for this clone. The V call is TRBV5-1, the J call TRBJ1-1; possible D gene TRBD1, 5 bases. V was pared by 0 bases and J by 3 bases, with 12 bases between. The CDR3 totals 15 residues. Germline V gives CDR1 SGHRS, CDR2 YFSETQ. The CDR3 bases are TGCGCCAGCAGCTTGGAGGGGAGGTCGGACACTGAAGCTTTCTTT. Translated, it gives CASSLEGRSDTEAFF.